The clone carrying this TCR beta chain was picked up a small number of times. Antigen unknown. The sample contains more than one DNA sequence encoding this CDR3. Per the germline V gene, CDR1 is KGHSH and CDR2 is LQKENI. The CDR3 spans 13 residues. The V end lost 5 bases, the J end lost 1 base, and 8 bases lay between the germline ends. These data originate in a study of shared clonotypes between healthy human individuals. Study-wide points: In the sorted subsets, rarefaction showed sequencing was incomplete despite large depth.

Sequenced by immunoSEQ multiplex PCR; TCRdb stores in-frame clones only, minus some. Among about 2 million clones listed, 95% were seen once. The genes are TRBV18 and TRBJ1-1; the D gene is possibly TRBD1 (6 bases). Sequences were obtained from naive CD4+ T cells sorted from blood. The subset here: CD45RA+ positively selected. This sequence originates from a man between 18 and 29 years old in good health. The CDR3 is CASSTDRNTEAFF. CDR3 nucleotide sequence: TGTGCCAGCTCAACGGACAGGAACACTGAAGCTTTCTTT.